This TCR beta chain was sequenced in a study of blood T cells in healthy people across ages. This clonotype was counted only a few times. The antigen remains unidentified. The germline V gene encodes CDR1 MNHEY and CDR2 SVGEGT. The CDR3 runs to 11 residues. V lost 6 bases and J lost 10, with 10 bases in between. Findings of the study overall: Observed TCR beta diversity showed a strong correlation with the percentage of naive T cells as measured by flow cytometry.

The second PCR ran 7 to 11 cycles with a sample-barcoded 5' primer and J-beta primers. MiXCR, applied by TCRdb to the 5' RACE reads, yields one record per CDR3 protein. The sample carries some 1.5 million distinct CDR3 sequences, roughly 43% recorded once. Aged roughly 6 to 90, donors were systemically healthy Caucasians from Russia. This chain links TRBV6-2 or TRBV6-3 with TRBJ2-1, with a weak D call TRBD1 (6 bases). The sample comprised blood. The origin of this receptor is a young woman in good health. The DNA for the CDR3 is TGTGCCAGCAGAGATGACAGGGAGCAGTTCTTC. Translated: CASRDDREQFF.